The T cell receptor (beta chain) described here comes from a study of T cell changes during pregnancy in multiple sclerosis. The method was immunoSEQ multiplex PCR; TCRdb's version includes in-frame clones alone and lacks a portion of them. The data contain 55,000 to 65,000 clones, 90% to 95% of them seen just once; the ten biggest clones take up 0.8% to 1%. This CDR3 spans 14 amino acids. With 3 bases clipped from V and 5 bases from J, the junction kept 7 bases outside the gene matches. Germline CDR1 reads SGHRS; CDR2 reads YFSETQ. The TCR was taken from a female donor with multiple sclerosis, enrolled in a pregnancy study. The genes are TRBV5-1 and TRBJ2-7; 8 bases line up with TRBD2. The sequencing here drew on peripheral blood, taken in the first trimester of pregnancy. The CDR3 DNA sequence: TGCGCCAGCAGCTCCACCGGGGGGGCCAACGAGCAGTACTTC. As protein: CASSSTGGANEQYF. The full variable domain, completed using reference TRBV5-1 and TRBJ2-7, is KAGVTQTPRYLIKTRGQQVTLSCSPISGHRSVSWYQQTPGQGLQFLFEYFSETQRNKGNFPGRFSGRQFSNSRSEMNVSTLELGDSALYLCASSSTGGANEQYFGPGTRLTVT.